This T cell receptor beta chain was found in a study of shared clonotypes between healthy human individuals. PCR replicates performed on unsorted PBMC used roughly 300 ng DNA, some 30,000 T cell genomes. Method: immunoSEQ multiplex PCR; TCRdb's copy keeps in-frame clones and lacks some. The sample consists of more than 450,000 clones, 60% to 85% of them appearing once. This CDR3 has 17 amino acids. V lost 4 bases and J 3 bases, leaving 18 bases between the germline ends. The V gene's germline CDR1 is LNHNV and CDR2 YYDKDF (reference sequence). The specimen sequenced was PBMCs. The sequence was collected from a woman aged 40 to 50 in good health. Some clones in this sample may be carry-over from other donors' samples. This chain links TRBV15 with TRBJ2-2, with TRBD2 as a possible D gene (5 bases). In DNA, the CDR3 is TGTGCCACCAGCAAGGAGAATGGGCTAGCAGACACCGGGGAGCTGTTTTTT. It yields the protein CATSKENGLADTGELFF. Together with reference TRBV15 and TRBJ2-2, the CDR3 gives the full variable domain: DAMVIQNPRYQVTQFGKPVTLSCSQTLNHNVMYWYQQKSSQAPKLLFHYYDKDFNNEADTPDNFQSRRPNTSFCFLDIRSPGLGDTAMYLCATSKENGLADTGELFFGEGSRLTVL.